The T cell receptor (beta chain) described here comes from a study of T cell changes during pregnancy in multiple sclerosis. Clones were sequenced by immunoSEQ multiplex PCR, and TCRdb holds only the in-frame ones, with some missing. Of under 25,000 clones listed, roughly 86% are singletons. CDR3 size: 17 residues. CDR1 is SEHNR and CDR2 is FQNEAQ in the germline V gene (reference sequence). The V and J ends lost 5 bases and 6 bases, in that order; junction bases with no gene match: 16. This clonotype was sampled from a female donor in good health, enrolled as a control in a pregnancy study. The rearrangement uses TRBV7-9 and TRBJ1-2; 9 bases align to TRBD1. Sample: CD8+ T cells from peripheral blood mononuclear cells, taken in the first trimester of pregnancy. For the CDR3, the DNA is TGTGCCAGCAGCCCAAGTAGACTGGACAGGGGAAGTAATGGCTACACCTTC. Its protein product is CASSPSRLDRGSNGYTF.